The present entry profiles one TCR beta chain with its context. The antigen is undetermined. Trimming took off 1 base at V and 6 bases at J, with 9 bases between the two ends. Germline-derived CDR1 and CDR2 are MGHDK and SYGVNS. This CDR3 has 13 amino acids. This sample was taken from a study of T cell responses to AZD1222 COVID-19 vaccine. Study summary: Second-dose intervals of approximately 4 or approximately 12 weeks were pooled. The study's findings and limits: Only a handful of AZD1222 recipients were seropositive at baseline.

Data came from immunoSEQ multiplex PCR; TCRdb stores just in-frame clones and leaves some out. The sample has roughly 190,000 clones; approximately 92% are singletons. The sequence was collected from an adult in good health. This specimen consisted of peripheral blood, obtained on day 0 of AZD1222 vaccination. The chain joins TRBV25-1 to TRBJ1-1, with no clear D. CDR3: CASSEWVKAEAFF. The DNA for the CDR3 is TGTGCCAGCAGTGAATGGGTTAAGGCTGAAGCTTTCTTT.